These 7 T cell receptor beta chains originate from one sample sequenced in a study of patients and donors after allogeneic stem cell transplantation. Each CDR3 protein is one row after TCRdb ran MiXCR on the RT-PCR reads. The data show about a million distinct CDR3 sequences, over 15% seen once. The sequenced material came from blood, either unsorted or a sorted T cell fraction (not recorded which). The source of these receptors is a human donor who was either an allogeneic HSCT recipient or a stem cell or donor lymphocyte infusion donor (not recorded which). It is not recorded whose cells these are; they may come from a transplant donor.

This clonotype was seen many times. The chain has TRBV10-3 and TRBJ2-2; 7 nucleotides line up with TRBD1. The CDR3 spans 15 residues. The germline V gene has CDR1 ENHRY and CDR2 SYGVKD. The trim removed 8 bases at V and 6 bases at J, leaving 12 bases unmatched. The CDR3 DNA is TGTGCCATCGGTACAGGGGCCTACGAGGCCGGGGAGCTGTTTTTT. Protein: CAIGTGAYEAGELFF.

This chain uses TRBV19 with TRBJ2-1; 8 bases align to TRBD1. Losses at the gene ends were 3 bases for V and 9 bases for J; bases not matched to a gene: 7. CDR1 and CDR2 (germline): LNHDA, SQIVND (reference sequence). The CDR3 extends over 14 amino acids. DNA for the CDR3: TGTGCCAGTAGTATTGGGGACAGGTCAGGTGAGCAGTTCTTC. Amino acids: CASSIGDRSGEQFF.

This clonotype was recorded a few times. The chain carries TRBV6-5 and TRBJ2-3; 10 bases fit TRBD2. V lost 2 bases and J lost 5; bases outside the gene matches: 7. Germline V gene lookup returns CDR1 MNHEY and CDR2 SVGAGI. This CDR3 region has 16 residues. The CDR3 bases are TGTGCCAGCAGTTACGGTACTAGCGGGGCCGGAGATACGCAGTATTTT. Amino acid sequence: CASSYGTSGAGDTQYF.

This chain connects TRBV7-2 to TRBJ2-7; TRBD2 aligns across 7 bases. The J segment lost 3 bases and the V segment lost 6 bases, leaving 8 bases of the junction unmatched. Germline loops: CDR1 SGHTA, CDR2 FQGNSA. The CDR3 sequence is 14 residues long. CDR3 bases: TGTGCCAGCAGTCAGCCGGGACTATACTACGAGCAGTACTTC. This sequence encodes CASSQPGLYYEQYF.

This clonotype was seen more than once but under ten times. The V and J genes are TRBV29-1 and TRBJ2-1, with 9 bases lining up with TRBD2. This CDR3 is 14 amino acids long. The V segment lost 8 bases and the J segment 8 bases; nucleotides outside the gene matches: 13. Germline V gene sequence: CDR1 SQVTM, CDR2 ANQGSEA. DNA of the CDR3: TGCAGCTTCCGGGGTAGCGGGAGAAAGGATGAGCAGTTCTTC. Translation gives CSFRGSGRKDEQFF.

The chain uses TRBV6-1 and TRBJ1-1; D call uncertain. Trimming pared 6 bases from V and 3 bases from J, leaving 11 bases between. The germline V gene has CDR1 MNHNS and CDR2 SASEGT. CDR3 length: 13 residues. This CDR3 reads CASRRYKDTEAFF. CDR3 DNA: TGTGCCAGCAGACGATACAAGGACACTGAAGCTTTCTTT.

CDR3 residues: CASSPKRPTITYEQYF. In nucleotides, the CDR3 is TGTGCCAGCTCACCAAAACGACCAACAATAACCTACGAGCAGTACTTC. The chain employs TRBV18 and TRBJ2-7; unclear D gene. V lost 2 bases, J lost 2 bases, and 16 bases lay in between. The CDR3 loop spans 16 amino acids. Germline V gene sequence: CDR1 KGHSH, CDR2 LQKENI.